This is a list of T cell receptor beta chains from one sample in a study of shared clonotypes between healthy human individuals. The assay was immunoSEQ multiplex PCR, and TCRdb's table has in-frame clones only and misses some. The repertoire holds roughly 1,800,000 clones, with about 95% as singletons. The specimen was naive CD8+ T cells sorted from blood. The receptors shown here come from a man younger than 35 in good health. Both conserved end residues are part of each CDR3. D genes are given only for firm matches. A clone size is listed for some rows: how often the clone was seen (once, few, many), or a class if it is expanded.

DNA	CDR3	size	V	J	D
TGTGCCAGCAGTCCTACTTCCCAGGGGGTTTCTGGGGCCAACGTCCTGACTTTC	CASSPTSQGVSGANVLTF	.	TRBV5-5	TRBJ2-6	TRBD1
TGTGCCAGCAGCTTCGAAGGCTCGGAGACCCAGCATTTT	CASSFEGSETQHF	.	TRBV5-6	TRBJ1-5	.
TGCAGCGTTGAGGCAGCTTATGGCTACACCTTC	CSVEAAYGYTF	once	TRBV29-1	TRBJ1-2	.
TGTGCCAGCAGCTTCACTCAGGGGGCGATCGACGAGCAGTACTTC	CASSFTQGAIDEQYF	.	TRBV13	TRBJ2-7	TRBD1
TGTGCCAGCAGTTCTACAGGGGACGAGCAGTACTTC	CASSSTGDEQYF	.	TRBV28	TRBJ2-7	TRBD1
TGCGCCAGCAGCCAAGACAGGAGCTCCTACGAGCAGTACTTC	CASSQDRSSYEQYF	.	TRBV4-1	TRBJ2-7	.
TGTGCCAGTTCGCCGGGACTAGTGTATTCGGATACGCAGTATTTT	CASSPGLVYSDTQYF	once	TRBV19	TRBJ2-3	TRBD2
TGTGCCATCAGTGAGGACAGAACCTACGAGCAGTACTTC	CAISEDRTYEQYF	.	TRBV10-3	TRBJ2-7	.
TGTGCCAGCAGTGGGGACAGGGAGGGAGATGGCTACACCTTC	CASSGDREGDGYTF	.	TRBV2	TRBJ1-2	TRBD1
TGTGCCAGCAGCCCCCACACCAATAGCAATCAGCCCCAGCATTTT	CASSPHTNSNQPQHF	.	TRBV7-2	TRBJ1-5	.
TGTGCCAGTAGTCCACGAGGGGGGTCCTACGAGCAGTACTTC	CASSPRGGSYEQYF	.	TRBV19	TRBJ2-7	.
TGCGCCAGCAGCCACCCTACGGGACCTGAAGCTTTCTTT	CASSHPTGPEAFF	.	TRBV4-1	TRBJ1-1	.
TGTGCCAGCAGCTTAGACACTAGCGGGAGCGCAGATACGCAGTATTTT	CASSLDTSGSADTQYF	.	TRBV7-9	TRBJ2-3	TRBD2
TGTGCCAGCAGTGCGACTAGCGGAGTAAATGAGCAGTTCTTC	CASSATSGVNEQFF	.	TRBV2	TRBJ2-1	TRBD2
TGCGCCAGCAGCCAAGTATCACCCTTTGATGGCTACACCTTC	CASSQVSPFDGYTF	.	TRBV4-1	TRBJ1-2	.
TGTGCCAGCAGTAACTCGGGACTAGCGGGTTTCAATGAGCAGTTCTTC	CASSNSGLAGFNEQFF	.	TRBV25-1	TRBJ2-1	TRBD2
TGTGCCAGCAGCTTAGCCCCCCACAATGAGCAGTTCTTC	CASSLAPHNEQFF	.	TRBV7-2	TRBJ2-1	.
TGTGCCAGCAGCGTTAACAGAGGGGAGCAGTTCTTC	CASSVNRGEQFF	.	TRBV7-9	TRBJ2-1	.
TGTGCCAGCAACCAGGGACAGCTTAGGGAAAAACTGTTTTTT	CASNQGQLREKLFF	.	TRBV28	TRBJ1-4	TRBD1
TGTGCCAGCAGCACCACCGTTGGGGGCTCCCAAGCTTTCTTT	CASSTTVGGSQAFF	.	TRBV27	TRBJ1-1	.
TGCGCCAGCAGCCAGGGGAGAGCGCTAACTACCACCGGGGAGCTGTTTTTT	CASSQGRALTTTGELFF	.	TRBV4-1	TRBJ2-2	.
TGTGCCAGCAGTGACTGGCAGGGACTCGGAAACACCATATATTTT	CASSDWQGLGNTIYF	.	TRBV6-1	TRBJ1-3	.
TGTGCCAGCAGCTCTGTGGACCGAGAGCAGTACTTC	CASSSVDREQYF	.	TRBV7-9	TRBJ2-7	.
TGTGCCAGCAGTAGAATGGGGGCCGAATACAATGAGCAGTTCTTC	CASSRMGAEYNEQFF	.	TRBV7-9	TRBJ2-1	.
TGTGCCAGCAGCCAAGGGCCAGAGGCCAGCTCCTACAATGAGCAGTTCTTC	CASSQGPEASSYNEQFF	.	TRBV27	TRBJ2-1	.
TGTGCCAGCAGCCCCCCCGTCCCGGCGGGAGACACCTACGAGCAGTACTTC	CASSPPVPAGDTYEQYF	.	TRBV7-9	TRBJ2-7	TRBD2
TGCGCCAGCAGCTTCGGACCCGTGAACTACGAGCAGTACTTC	CASSFGPVNYEQYF	once	TRBV5-1	TRBJ2-7	.
TGTGCCAGCAGCTTGACTACCGAGCAGTACTTC	CASSLTTEQYF	.	TRBV5-6	TRBJ2-7	.
TGTGCCAGCAGCGTAGATCCTGGTGACACAGATACGCAGTATTTT	CASSVDPGDTDTQYF	.	TRBV9	TRBJ2-3	.
TGTGCCAGCAGTGAGTCGGGCAGCATGAACACTGAAGCTTTCTTT	CASSESGSMNTEAFF	.	TRBV6-1	TRBJ1-1	.
TGTGCCAGCAGTGTACAGGGGACTGGAAACACCATATATTTT	CASSVQGTGNTIYF	.	TRBV6-5	TRBJ1-3	TRBD1
TGTGCCAGCAGCTTAGGGACTAGCCCGAATGAGCAGTTCTTC	CASSLGTSPNEQFF	.	TRBV7-6	TRBJ2-1	TRBD2
TGTGCCAGCAGCCCTAGGCCCGTAGGGCTCCAAGAGACCCAGTACTTC	CASSPRPVGLQETQYF	.	TRBV7-9	TRBJ2-5	.
TGCGCCAGCAGCCCCTCGTCCATCTGGCGGGGTTCAGATACGCAGTATTTT	CASSPSSIWRGSDTQYF	.	TRBV4-1	TRBJ2-3	.